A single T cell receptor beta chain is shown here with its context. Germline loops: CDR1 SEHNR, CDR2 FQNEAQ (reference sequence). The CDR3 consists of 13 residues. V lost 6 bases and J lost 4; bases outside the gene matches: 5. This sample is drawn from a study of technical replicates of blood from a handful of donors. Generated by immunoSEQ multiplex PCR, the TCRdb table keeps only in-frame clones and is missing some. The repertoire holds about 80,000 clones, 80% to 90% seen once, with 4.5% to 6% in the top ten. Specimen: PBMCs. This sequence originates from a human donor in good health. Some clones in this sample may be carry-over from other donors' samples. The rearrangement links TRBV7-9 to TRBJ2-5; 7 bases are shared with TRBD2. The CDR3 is CASSPAGSETQYF. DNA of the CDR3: TGTGCCAGCAGTCCAGCGGGATCAGAGACCCAGTACTTC.